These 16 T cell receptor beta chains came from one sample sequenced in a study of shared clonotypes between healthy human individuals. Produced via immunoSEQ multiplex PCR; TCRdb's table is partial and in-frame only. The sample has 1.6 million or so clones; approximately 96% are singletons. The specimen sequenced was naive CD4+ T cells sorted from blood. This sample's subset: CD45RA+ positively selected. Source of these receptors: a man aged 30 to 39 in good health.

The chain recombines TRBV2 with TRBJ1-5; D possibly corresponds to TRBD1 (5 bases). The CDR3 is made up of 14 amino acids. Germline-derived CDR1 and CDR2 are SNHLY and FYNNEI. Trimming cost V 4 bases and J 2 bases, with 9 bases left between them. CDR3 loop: CASSGQGRNQPQHF. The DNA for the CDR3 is TGTGCCAGCAGTGGGCAGGGTCGCAATCAGCCCCAGCATTTT.

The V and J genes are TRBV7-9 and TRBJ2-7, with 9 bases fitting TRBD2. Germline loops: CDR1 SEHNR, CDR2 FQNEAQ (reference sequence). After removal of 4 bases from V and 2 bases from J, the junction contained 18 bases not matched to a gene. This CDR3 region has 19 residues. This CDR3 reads CASSSYRGSSGRAAYEQYF. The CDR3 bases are TGTGCCAGCAGCTCCTACCGGGGGAGTAGCGGGAGAGCTGCCTACGAGCAGTACTTC.

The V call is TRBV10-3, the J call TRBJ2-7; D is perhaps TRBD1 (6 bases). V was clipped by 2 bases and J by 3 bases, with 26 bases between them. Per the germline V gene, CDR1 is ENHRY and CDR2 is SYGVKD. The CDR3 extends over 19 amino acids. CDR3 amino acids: CAISERRQGLNRHYYEQYF. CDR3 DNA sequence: TGTGCCATCAGTGAGCGCAGGCAGGGGCTAAACCGCCACTACTACGAGCAGTACTTC.

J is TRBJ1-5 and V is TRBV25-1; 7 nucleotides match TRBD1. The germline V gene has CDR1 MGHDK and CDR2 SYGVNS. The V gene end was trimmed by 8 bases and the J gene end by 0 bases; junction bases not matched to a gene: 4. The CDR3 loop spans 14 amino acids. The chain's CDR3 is CASGTEYSNQPQHF. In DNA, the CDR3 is TGTGCCAGCGGGACAGAGTATAGCAATCAGCCCCAGCATTTT.

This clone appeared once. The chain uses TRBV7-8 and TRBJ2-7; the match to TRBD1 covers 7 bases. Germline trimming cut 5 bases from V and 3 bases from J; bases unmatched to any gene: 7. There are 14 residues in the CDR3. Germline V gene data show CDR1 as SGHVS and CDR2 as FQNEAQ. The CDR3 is CASSLTGVDYEQYF. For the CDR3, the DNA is TGTGCCAGCAGCCTAACAGGGGTTGACTACGAGCAGTACTTC.

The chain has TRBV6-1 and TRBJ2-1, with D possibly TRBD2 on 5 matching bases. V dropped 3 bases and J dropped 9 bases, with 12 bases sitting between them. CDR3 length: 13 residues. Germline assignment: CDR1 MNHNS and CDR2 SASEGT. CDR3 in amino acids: CASSDRLAAEQFF. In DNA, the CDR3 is TGTGCCAGCAGTGATAGGCTAGCTGCTGAGCAGTTCTTC.

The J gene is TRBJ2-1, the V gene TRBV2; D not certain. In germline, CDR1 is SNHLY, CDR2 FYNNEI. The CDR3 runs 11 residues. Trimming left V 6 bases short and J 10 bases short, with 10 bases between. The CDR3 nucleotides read TGTGCCAGCAGCGAGCTACGCGAGCAGTTCTTC. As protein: CASSELREQFF.

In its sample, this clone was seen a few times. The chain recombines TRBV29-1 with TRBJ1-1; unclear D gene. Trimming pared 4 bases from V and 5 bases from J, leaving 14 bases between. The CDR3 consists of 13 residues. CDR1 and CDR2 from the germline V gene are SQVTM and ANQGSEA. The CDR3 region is CSVAGRMETEAFF. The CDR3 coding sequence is TGCAGCGTTGCGGGCAGAATGGAGACTGAAGCTTTCTTT.

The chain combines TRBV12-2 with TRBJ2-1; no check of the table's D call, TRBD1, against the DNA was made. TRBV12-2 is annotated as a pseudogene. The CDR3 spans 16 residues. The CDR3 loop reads CASRFVSRTVYNEQFF. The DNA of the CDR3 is TGTGCAAGTCGCTTCGTAAGTAGGACAGTTTACAATGAGCAGTTCTTC.

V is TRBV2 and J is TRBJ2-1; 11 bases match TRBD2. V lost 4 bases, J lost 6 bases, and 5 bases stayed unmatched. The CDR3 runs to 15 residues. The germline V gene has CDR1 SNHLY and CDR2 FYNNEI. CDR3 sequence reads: CASSGRGLAANEQFF. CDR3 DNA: TGTGCCAGCAGTGGCAGGGGACTAGCGGCCAATGAGCAGTTCTTC. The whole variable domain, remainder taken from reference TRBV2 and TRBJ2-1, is EPEVTQTPSHQVTQMGQEVILRCVPISNHLYFYWYRQILGQKVEFLVSFYNNEISEKSEIFDDQFSVERPDGSNFTLKIRSTKLEDSAMYFCASSGRGLAANEQFFGPGTRLTVL.

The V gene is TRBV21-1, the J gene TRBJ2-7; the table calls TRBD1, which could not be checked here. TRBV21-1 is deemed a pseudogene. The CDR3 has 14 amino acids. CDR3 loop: CASSKATGNYEQYF. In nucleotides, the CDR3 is TGTGCCAGCAGCAAAGCAACAGGGAACTACGAGCAGTACTTC.

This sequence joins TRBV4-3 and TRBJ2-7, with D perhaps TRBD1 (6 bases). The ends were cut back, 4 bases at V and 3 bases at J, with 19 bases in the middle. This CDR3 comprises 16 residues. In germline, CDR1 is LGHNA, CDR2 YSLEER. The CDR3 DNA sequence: TGCGCCAGCAGCCCTTTCGCCGACGGGACACGCTACGAGCAGTACTTC. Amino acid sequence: CASSPFADGTRYEQYF.

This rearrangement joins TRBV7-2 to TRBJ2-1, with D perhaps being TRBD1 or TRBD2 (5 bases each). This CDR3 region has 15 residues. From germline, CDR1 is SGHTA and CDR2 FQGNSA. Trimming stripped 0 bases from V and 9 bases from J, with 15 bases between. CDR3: CASSLAGRTTSEQFF. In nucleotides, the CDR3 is TGTGCCAGCAGCTTAGCGGGGCGGACCACTAGTGAGCAGTTCTTC.

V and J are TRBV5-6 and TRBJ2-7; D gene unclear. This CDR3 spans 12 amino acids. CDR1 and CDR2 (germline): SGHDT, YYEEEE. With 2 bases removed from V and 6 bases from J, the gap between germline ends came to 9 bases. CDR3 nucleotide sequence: TGTGCCAGCAGCTTTACAGCCTTCGAGCAGTACTTC. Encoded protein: CASSFTAFEQYF.

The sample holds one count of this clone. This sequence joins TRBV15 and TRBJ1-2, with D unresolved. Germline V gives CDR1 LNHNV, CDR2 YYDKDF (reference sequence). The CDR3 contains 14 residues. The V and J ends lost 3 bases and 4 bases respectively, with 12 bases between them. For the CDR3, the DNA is TGTGCCACCAGCAGCAACCCCCGGGGCTATGGCTACACCTTC. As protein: CATSSNPRGYGYTF.

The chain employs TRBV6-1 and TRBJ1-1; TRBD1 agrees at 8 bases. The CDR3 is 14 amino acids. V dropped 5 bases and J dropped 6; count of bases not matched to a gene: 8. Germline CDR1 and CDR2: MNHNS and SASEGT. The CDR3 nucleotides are TGTGCCAGCAGTTTACAGGGGGAAGTCGCTGAAGCTTTCTTT. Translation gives CASSLQGEVAEAFF.